Each of the 25 T cell receptor beta chains below was sequenced from the same sample in a study of shared clonotypes between healthy human individuals. CD45RO-negative cells were positively selected for CCR7, leaving out terminally differentiated effector memory CD45RA+ cells. Only in-frame clones appear in the TCRdb table, and some are missing; sequencing was by immunoSEQ multiplex PCR. The sample carries under 700,000 clones, 90% to 95% recorded once. Sample: naive CD8+ T cells sorted from blood. These receptors originate from a woman in her thirties in good health.

The V call is TRBV28, the J call TRBJ1-1; TRBD1 matches 9 bases. Looked up from germline, CDR1 is MDHEN and CDR2 is SYDVKM. There are 14 residues in the CDR3. Trimming at V came to 6 bases and at J to 3 bases, leaving 5 bases not matched to a gene. In DNA, the CDR3 is TGTGCCAGCAGGTCCGGGACAGGGTACACTGAAGCTTTCTTT. Translating it yields CASRSGTGYTEAFF.

V gene TRBV27 combines with J gene TRBJ1-1; D uncertain. The CDR3 is 13 residues long. Per germline, CDR1 MNHEY and CDR2 SMNVEV (reference sequence). The V end lost 6 bases, the J end lost 3 bases, and 11 bases lay between the germline ends. DNA of the CDR3: TGTGCCAGCAGCGCAGGATTCTACACTGAAGCTTTCTTT. Its translation is CASSAGFYTEAFF.

The chain couples TRBV20-1 to TRBJ2-1; perhaps D is TRBD1 or TRBD2 (5 bases each). Germline V CDR1 and CDR2: DFQATT, SNEGSKA (reference sequence). This CDR3 comprises 11 residues. The V end lost 5 bases, the J end lost 13 bases, and 15 bases lay between the germline ends. DNA of the CDR3: TGCAGTGCTGAGAGGGGCTTACCTCAGTTCTTC. Amino acids: CSAERGLPQFF.

The genes are TRBV6-5 and TRBJ2-1, with D hard to call. This CDR3 region has 11 residues. CDR1 MNHEY and CDR2 SVGAGI come from the germline V gene. The V gene lost 0 bases and the J gene lost 8 bases, with 2 bases spanning the gap. The chain's CDR3 is CASSYSHEQFF. CDR3 nucleotide sequence: TGTGCCAGCAGTTACTCCCATGAGCAGTTCTTC.

The chain recombines TRBV9 with TRBJ2-7; a possible D gene is TRBD1 (6 bases). The CDR3 covers 15 residues. From germline, CDR1 is SGDLS and CDR2 YYNGEE. V lost 5 bases, J lost 3 bases, and 18 bases lay in between. The CDR3 here is CASSVQGMGNYEQYF. CDR3 bases: TGTGCCAGCAGTGTACAGGGAATGGGGAACTACGAGCAGTACTTC.

The chain is built from TRBV28 and TRBJ2-3, with D perhaps matching TRBD1 or TRBD2 (5 bases each). Trimming took off 5 bases at V and 2 bases at J, with 14 bases between the two ends. The CDR3 runs 15 residues. The germline V gene has CDR1 MDHEN and CDR2 SYDVKM. The CDR3 region has the DNA TGTGCCAGCAGTCCTCCCGGGGCCCTCACAGATACGCAGTATTTT. Amino acids: CASSPPGALTDTQYF.

For this clone: Other DNA sequences of this sample code for an identical CDR3. The rearrangement links TRBV7-6 to TRBJ2-3; D not resolved. The CDR3 length is 13 residues. The V gene's germline CDR1 is SGHVS and CDR2 FNYEAQ. The germline V and J ends were trimmed by 4 bases and 0 bases, with 5 bases remaining between them. CDR3 residues: CASSSTSTDTQYF. In DNA, the CDR3 is TGTGCCAGCAGCTCGACTAGCACAGATACGCAGTATTTT.

This chain joins TRBV4-2 and TRBJ2-3; 9 positions match TRBD2. The ends lost 0 bases at V and 0 bases at J; junction bases unmatched: 7. From germline, CDR1 is LGHNA and CDR2 YNFKEQ. This CDR3 is 18 amino acids long. In nucleotides, the CDR3 is TGTGCCAGCAGCCAAGAAGAGGCTAGCGGGATGAGCACAGATACGCAGTATTTT. Its translation: CASSQEEASGMSTDTQYF.

V gene TRBV29-1 combines with J gene TRBJ1-2; TRBD1 is a possible D gene (6 bases). The CDR3 length is 12 residues. Germline V gene lookup returns CDR1 SQVTM and CDR2 ANQGSEA. Trimming stripped 6 bases from V and 3 bases from J, with 11 bases between. The CDR3 DNA reads as TGCAGCGTGCAACAGGGCGACTATGGCTACACCTTC. It yields the protein CSVQQGDYGYTF.

The chain links TRBV6-1 to TRBJ2-5; TRBD2 aligns across 8 bases. The DNA end is more similar to TRBJ2-7, so the J call may be wrong. The CDR3 length is 15 residues. Per germline, CDR1 MNHNS and CDR2 SASEGT. The CDR3 sequence: CASSAFVGLAYEQYF. CDR3 nucleotides: TGTGCCAGCAGTGCGTTTGTGGGACTAGCCTACGAGCAGTACTTC.

The sample holds one count of this clone. The chain is built from TRBV19 and TRBJ2-1; 7 nucleotides match TRBD2. This CDR3 region has 15 residues. J was trimmed by 6 bases and V by 3 bases; bases with no gene match: 8. CDR1 and CDR2 from the germline V gene are LNHDA and SQIVND (reference sequence). The CDR3 is CASSMPWEGLNEQFF. CDR3 coding DNA: TGTGCCAGTAGTATGCCGTGGGAGGGTCTCAATGAGCAGTTCTTC.

This chain links TRBV6-5 with TRBJ2-3; D is unclear. This CDR3 is built from 14 residues. The V end was cut by 0 bases, the J end by 2 bases, with 6 bases between. CDR1 is MNHEY, CDR2 SVGAGI, per germline. The chain's CDR3 is CASSYSGHTDTQYF. CDR3 bases: TGTGCCAGCAGTTACTCCGGGCACACAGATACGCAGTATTTT.

The table lists this clone with a count of one. The DNA of the CDR3 is TGTGCCAGCAGCGTGGGCGGGAGGGATTATGAAAAACTGTTTTTT. Protein sequence: CASSVGGRDYEKLFF. J is TRBJ1-4 and V is TRBV9, with D hard to call. Germline lookup yields CDR1 SGDLS and CDR2 YYNGEE. The CDR3 contains 15 residues. V gave up 2 bases and J gave up 6 bases, with 14 bases separating them.

The CDR3 loop reads CASSQVTSGGKNEQFF. CDR3 sequence (DNA): TGTGCCAGCAGCCAAGTTACTAGCGGGGGGAAGAATGAGCAGTTCTTC. The V gene is TRBV14, the J gene TRBJ2-1; TRBD2 matches at 12 bases. Per germline, CDR1 SGHDN and CDR2 FVKESK. The CDR3 loop spans 16 amino acids. Trimming cost V 1 base and J 7 bases; bases outside gene matches: 5.

This clone occurred once. This chain uses TRBV28 with TRBJ1-5; D unresolved. Trimming removed 5 bases from V and 0 bases from J, with 8 bases in between. The CDR3 contains 14 residues. Germline V gene sequence: CDR1 MDHEN, CDR2 SYDVKM. As DNA, the CDR3 is TGTGCCAGCAGTCCGGACTTTAGCAATCAGCCCCAGCATTTT. Its translation is CASSPDFSNQPQHF.

V gene TRBV27 combines with J gene TRBJ1-2; perhaps TRBD1 as D (5 bases). Deletions cut 2 bases from V and 3 bases from J, with 19 bases between. Per the germline V gene, CDR1 is MNHEY and CDR2 is SMNVEV (reference sequence). This CDR3 is built from 17 residues. The CDR3 reads CASSLEGWGTGDYGYTF. For the CDR3, the DNA is TGTGCCAGCAGTTTAGAAGGCTGGGGGACTGGTGACTATGGCTACACCTTC.

This chain joins TRBV7-9 and TRBJ2-7; 13 positions match TRBD2. Germline V gives CDR1 SEHNR, CDR2 FQNEAQ (reference sequence). The CDR3 length is 15 residues. With V trimmed by 10 bases and J by 4 bases, 10 bases remained unmatched. CDR3 bases: TGTGCCACCGGGACTAGCGGGACGTTCTCTTACGAGCAGTACTTC. This translates into CATGTSGTFSYEQYF.

This chain links TRBV28 with TRBJ2-1, with TRBD1 matching over 9 bases. Germline values: CDR1 MDHEN, CDR2 SYDVKM. The V gene end was trimmed by 8 bases and the J gene end by 3 bases; junction bases not matched to a gene: 11. The CDR3 is made up of 16 amino acids. DNA of the CDR3: TGTGCCAGCTACCCTCCGGGACAGGGCTTCTACAATGAGCAGTTCTTC. Amino acids: CASYPPGQGFYNEQFF.

The chain combines TRBV9 with TRBJ1-2; the D is unclear. Trimming took off 0 bases at V and 5 bases at J, with 8 bases between the two ends. This CDR3 region has 13 residues. The germline CDR1 and CDR2 sequences are SGDLS and YYNGEE. CDR3 in DNA: TGTGCCAGCAGCGTAGGGGGAGAGTATGGCTACACCTTC. Residues: CASSVGGEYGYTF.

This clone was found a few times. The CDR3 is CASGWGQGICEYEQYF. CDR3 coding DNA: TGTGCTAGTGGTTGGGGACAGGGTATTTGCGAGTACGAGCAGTACTTC. This chain uses TRBV12-5 with TRBJ2-7; 9 bases map to TRBD1. The CDR3 loop spans 16 amino acids. The J segment lost 4 bases and the V segment lost 4 bases, leaving 11 bases of the junction unmatched. CDR1 LGHNT and CDR2 FRNRAP come from the germline V gene.

The J gene is TRBJ2-7, the V gene TRBV29-1; D is unclear. This CDR3 spans 12 amino acids. From germline, CDR1 is SQVTM and CDR2 ANQGSEA. Trimming pared 5 bases from V and 2 bases from J, leaving 10 bases between. The CDR3 spells CSVLDGTYEQYF. In nucleotides, the CDR3 is TGCAGCGTTCTGGACGGAACCTACGAGCAGTACTTC.

The chain recombines TRBV28 with TRBJ1-5; tentative D call: TRBD1 (5 bases). V was pared by 5 bases and J by 4 bases, with 9 bases between. Germline V gene lookup returns CDR1 MDHEN and CDR2 SYDVKM. The CDR3 loop spans 13 amino acids. The CDR3, as DNA: TGTGCCAGCAGTGCCGACAGAAATCAGCCCCAGCATTTT. It translates to CASSADRNQPQHF.

The chain has TRBV6-6 and TRBJ2-7; 8 positions agree with TRBD2. The CDR3 loop spans 15 amino acids. Unmatched junction bases numbered 6, after V lost 4 bases and J lost 1 base. Germline V gene data show CDR1 as MNHNY and CDR2 as SVGAGI (reference sequence). CDR3 sequence (DNA): TGTGCCAGCAGTTTAGCGGGGTCAACGTCCTACGAGCAGTACTTC. The encoded protein is CASSLAGSTSYEQYF.

This chain joins TRBV27 and TRBJ2-7; D may correspond to TRBD1 or TRBD2 (5 bases each). Deletions cut 2 bases from V and 1 base from J, with 12 bases between. The CDR3 has 15 amino acids. Germline V gene lookup returns CDR1 MNHEY and CDR2 SMNVEV (reference sequence). The CDR3, as DNA: TGTGCCAGCAGTTTAGCCGGGTGGGGGTCCTACGAGCAGTACTTC. Translating gives CASSLAGWGSYEQYF.

The chain joins TRBV7-2 to TRBJ2-7; 11 nucleotides agree with TRBD2. The CDR3 length is 18 residues. Germline-derived CDR1 and CDR2 are SGHTA and FQGNSA. V lost 3 bases and J lost 0; bases outside the gene matches: 10. CDR3: CASSLGLADIGPSYEQYF. The CDR3 DNA reads as TGTGCCAGCAGCTTGGGACTAGCGGACATTGGACCCTCCTACGAGCAGTACTTC.